This entry describes one T cell receptor beta chain. As yet, its antigen is unknown. CD8+ and CD4+ T cells from blood underwent TCR beta sequencing. CDR1 is GTSNPN, CDR2 SVGIG, per germline (reference sequence). V gave up 2 bases and J gave up 2 bases, with 9 bases separating them. The CDR3 length is 13 residues. This sample was taken from a study of CD8 T cells in Susac syndrome. Study-wide results and caveats: The study recognized that its TCR sequencing and HLA analysis covered a relatively small number of individuals.

An input of 0.5 to 1 ug of RNA was subjected to reverse transcription using random hexamers. Via MiXCR, TCRdb re-called the immunoSEQ multiplex PCR reads, giving one row per CDR3 protein. The sample has some 100,000 distinct CDR3 sequences; about 90% are singletons. Sequencing was performed on CD8+ T cells from PBMCs. This sequence originates from a human donor in good health. The chain uses TRBV30 and TRBJ1-1, with a weak D call TRBD1 (5 bases). The CDR3 is CAWSRQSNTEAFF. The CDR3 DNA sequence: TGTGCCTGGAGTCGACAGTCTAACACTGAAGCTTTCTTT.